This T cell receptor beta chain emerged from a study of Ad26.COV2.S vaccination and SARS-CoV-2 variants. This CDR3 is 12 amino acids long. Germline V gene lookup returns CDR1 SGHVS and CDR2 FQNEAQ. The ends were cut back, 0 bases at V and 6 bases at J, with 3 bases in the middle. The protocol was immunoSEQ multiplex PCR, while the TCRdb copy is restricted to in-frame clones and leaves out a portion. The sample holds tens of thousands of clones, approximately 80% seen once. Findings and caveats of the study: A substantial breadth of spike-specific CD8+ and CD4+ T cell responses after vaccination has been reported. Vaccine recipients had higher spike-specific TCR breadth than placebo recipients. Total T cell responses may have been underestimated by the TCR breadth and depth analyses. For non-spike TCRs, breadth in vaccine recipients resembled that in placebo recipients.

In this sample, this clone turned up once. Antigen: not known. This receptor was obtained from a human donor who had recovered from COVID-19. This rearrangement joins TRBV7-8 to TRBJ1-5; D unclear. The source was peripheral blood, collected after recovery from COVID-19. DNA of the CDR3: TGTGCCAGCAGCTTAGCGGGTCAGCCCCAGCATTTT. Translation: CASSLAGQPQHF.